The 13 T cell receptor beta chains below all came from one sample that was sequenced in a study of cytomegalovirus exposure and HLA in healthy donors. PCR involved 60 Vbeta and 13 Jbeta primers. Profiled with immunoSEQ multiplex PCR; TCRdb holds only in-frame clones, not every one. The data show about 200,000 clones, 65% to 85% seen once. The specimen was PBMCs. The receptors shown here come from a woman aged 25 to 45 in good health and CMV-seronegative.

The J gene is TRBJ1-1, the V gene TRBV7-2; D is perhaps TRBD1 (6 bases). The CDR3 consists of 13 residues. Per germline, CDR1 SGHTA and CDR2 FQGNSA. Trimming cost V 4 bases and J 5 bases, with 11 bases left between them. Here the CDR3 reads CASSSGVVTEAFF. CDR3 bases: TGTGCCAGCAGCTCAGGGGTAGTAACTGAAGCTTTCTTT.

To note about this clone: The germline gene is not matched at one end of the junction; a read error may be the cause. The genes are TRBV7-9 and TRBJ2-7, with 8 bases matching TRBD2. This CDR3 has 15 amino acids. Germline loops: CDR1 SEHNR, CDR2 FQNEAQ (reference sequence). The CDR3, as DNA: TGTTCCAGCAGCCGAACTAGCGGAAGCTCCTACGAGCAGTACTTC. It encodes CSSSRTSGSSYEQYF.

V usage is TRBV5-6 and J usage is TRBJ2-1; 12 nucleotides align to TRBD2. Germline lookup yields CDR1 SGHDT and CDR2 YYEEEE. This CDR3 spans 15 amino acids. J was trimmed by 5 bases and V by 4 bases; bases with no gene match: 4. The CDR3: CASSHPSGGDNEQFF. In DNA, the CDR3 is TGTGCCAGCAGCCACCCTAGCGGGGGGGACAATGAGCAGTTCTTC.

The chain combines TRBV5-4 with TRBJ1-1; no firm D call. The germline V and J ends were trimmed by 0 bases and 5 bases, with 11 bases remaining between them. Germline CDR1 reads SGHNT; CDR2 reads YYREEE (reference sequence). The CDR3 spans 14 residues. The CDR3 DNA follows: TGTGCCAGCAGCTTGGCCGCGAGAGGAACTGAAGCTTTCTTT. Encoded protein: CASSLAARGTEAFF. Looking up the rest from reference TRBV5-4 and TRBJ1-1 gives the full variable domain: ETGVTQSPTHLIKTRGQQVTLRCSSQSGHNTVSWYQQALGQGPQFIFQYYREEENGRGNFPPRFSGLQFPNYSSELNVNALELDDSALYLCASSLAARGTEAFFGQGTRLTVV.

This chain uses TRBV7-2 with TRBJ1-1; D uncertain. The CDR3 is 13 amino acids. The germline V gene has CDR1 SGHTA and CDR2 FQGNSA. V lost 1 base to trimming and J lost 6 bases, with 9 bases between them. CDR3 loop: CASSLGREAEAFF. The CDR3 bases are TGTGCCAGCAGCTTAGGTAGGGAGGCTGAAGCTTTCTTT.

The CDR3 sequence is CASTQGGGLNTGELFF. The CDR3 nucleotides read TGTGCCAGCACCCAAGGGGGGGGCCTGAACACCGGGGAGCTGTTTTTT. V and J are TRBV11-2 and TRBJ2-2, with D perhaps matching TRBD2 (7 bases). Germline V CDR1 and CDR2: SGHAT, FQNNGV. The CDR3 has 16 amino acids. Trimming left V 7 bases short and J 1 base short, with 16 bases between. The full variable domain, completed using reference TRBV11-2 and TRBJ2-2, is EAGVAQSPRYKIIEKRQSVAFWCNPISGHATLYWYQQILGQGPKLLIQFQNNGVVDDSQLPKDRFSAERLKGVDSTLKIQPAKLEDSAVYLCASTQGGGLNTGELFFGEGSRLTVL.

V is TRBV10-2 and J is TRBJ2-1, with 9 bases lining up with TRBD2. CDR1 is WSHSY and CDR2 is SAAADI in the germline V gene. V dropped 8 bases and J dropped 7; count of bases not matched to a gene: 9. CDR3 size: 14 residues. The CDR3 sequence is CASEGASGENEQFF. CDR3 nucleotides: TGCGCCAGCGAGGGAGCTAGCGGGGAAAATGAGCAGTTCTTC.

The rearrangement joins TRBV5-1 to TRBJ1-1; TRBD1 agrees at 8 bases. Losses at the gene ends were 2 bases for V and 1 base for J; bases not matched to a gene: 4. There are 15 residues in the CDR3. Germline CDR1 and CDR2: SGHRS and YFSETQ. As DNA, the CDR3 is TGCGCCAGCAGCTTCCCGGGACAGGAGAACACTGAAGCTTTCTTT. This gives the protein CASSFPGQENTEAFF.

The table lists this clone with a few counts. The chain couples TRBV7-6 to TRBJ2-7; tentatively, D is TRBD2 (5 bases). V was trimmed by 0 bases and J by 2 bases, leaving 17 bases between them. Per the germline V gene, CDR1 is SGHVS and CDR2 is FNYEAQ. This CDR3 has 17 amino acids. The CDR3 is CASSLAPLANAPYEQYF. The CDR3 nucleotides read TGTGCCAGCAGCTTAGCCCCTCTAGCTAACGCACCCTACGAGCAGTACTTC.

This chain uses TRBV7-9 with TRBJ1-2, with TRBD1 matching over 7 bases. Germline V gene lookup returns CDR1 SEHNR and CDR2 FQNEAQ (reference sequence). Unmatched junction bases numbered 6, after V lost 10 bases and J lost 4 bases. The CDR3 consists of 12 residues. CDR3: CATPRQGYGYTF. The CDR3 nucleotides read TGTGCCACCCCCCGACAGGGCTATGGCTACACCTTC.

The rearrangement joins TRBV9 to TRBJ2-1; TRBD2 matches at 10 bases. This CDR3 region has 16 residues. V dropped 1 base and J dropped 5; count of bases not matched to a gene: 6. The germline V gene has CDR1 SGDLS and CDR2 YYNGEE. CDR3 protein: CASSVSPSGGHNEQFF. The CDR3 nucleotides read TGTGCCAGCAGCGTATCGCCTAGCGGGGGTCACAATGAGCAGTTCTTC. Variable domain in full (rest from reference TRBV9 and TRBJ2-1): DSGVTQTPKHLITATGQRVTLRCSPRSGDLSVYWYQQSLDQGLQFLIQYYNGEERAKGNILERFSAQQFPDLHSELNLSSLELGDSALYFCASSVSPSGGHNEQFFGPGTRLTVL.

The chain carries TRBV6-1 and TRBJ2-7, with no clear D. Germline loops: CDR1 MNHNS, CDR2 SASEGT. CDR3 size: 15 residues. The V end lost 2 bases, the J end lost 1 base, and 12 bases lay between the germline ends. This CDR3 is CASSEYLVPSYEQYF. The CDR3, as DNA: TGTGCCAGCAGTGAATACCTAGTGCCATCCTACGAGCAGTACTTC.

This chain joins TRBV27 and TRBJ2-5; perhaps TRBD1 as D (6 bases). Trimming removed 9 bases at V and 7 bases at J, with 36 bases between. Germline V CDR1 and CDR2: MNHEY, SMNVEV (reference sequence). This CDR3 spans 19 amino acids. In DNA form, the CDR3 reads TGTGCCAGTAACTTCGACTCCCCGACGGACAGTACCATTGTGGGGACCCAGTACTTC. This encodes CASNFDSPTDSTIVGTQYF.